This TCR beta chain was profiled in a study of cytomegalovirus exposure and HLA in healthy donors. The PCR used 60 Vbeta and 13 Jbeta primers. Only in-frame clones appear in the TCRdb table, and some are missing; sequencing was by immunoSEQ multiplex PCR. The sample has 200,000 to 250,000 clones, about 82% seen once; the top ten hold 2.9%. V lost 11 bases and J 2 bases, leaving 16 bases between the germline ends. Germline V lookup: CDR1 SNHLY, CDR2 FYNNEI. The CDR3 contains 14 residues. The sequenced sample consisted of PBMCs. V gene TRBV2 combines with J gene TRBJ2-1; perhaps TRBD2 as D (6 bases). This receptor was obtained from a man aged 25 to 40 in good health and CMV-seronegative. CDR3 sequence: CASRWRDPYNEQFF. CDR3 DNA: TGTGCCTCCCGCTGGAGGGACCCCTACAATGAGCAGTTCTTC.